The 30 T cell receptor beta chains presented below share a single source sample, sequenced in a study of response to subunit inactivated influenza vaccine. From the RT-PCR reads, TCRdb called clonotypes with MiXCR, one entry per CDR3 protein. The sample lists 650,000 to 800,000 distinct CDR3 sequences; about 18% were seen once. Sequencing was performed on PBMCs from blood, taken around 5 days after vaccination. The origin of the receptors is a man over 45 who received an inactivated influenza vaccine.

This clonotype was recorded a few times. The chain joins TRBV20-1 to TRBJ2-1; TRBD2 matches at 10 bases. The CDR3 spans 15 residues. Germline V gene data show CDR1 as DFQATT and CDR2 as SNEGSKA (reference sequence). The ends lost 3 bases at V and 5 bases at J; junction bases unmatched: 7. The CDR3 bases are TGCAGTGCTAGCCCTACTAGCGGGGCGAACAATGAGCAGTTCTTC. Translating it yields CSASPTSGANNEQFF.

This clonotype was seen ten or more times. This chain connects TRBV20-1 to TRBJ2-1; D assignment may be TRBD1 or TRBD2 (5 bases each). CDR3 length: 15 amino acids. Between the trimmed V and J ends, which lost 5 bases and 7 bases, there was a span of 21 bases. Germline loops: CDR1 DFQATT, CDR2 SNEGSKA (reference sequence). The CDR3 sequence: CSAPPRDHWGNEQFF. CDR3 DNA: TGCAGTGCTCCCCCCCGGGACCATTGGGGGAATGAGCAGTTCTTC.

A few counts support this clonotype. V gene TRBV20-1 combines with J gene TRBJ2-7, with D perhaps being TRBD1 or TRBD2 (7 bases each). From germline, CDR1 is DFQATT and CDR2 SNEGSKA (reference sequence). CDR3 length equals 13 residues. Trimming took 6 bases from V and 2 from J, leaving 14 bases between them. This CDR3 reads CSAAQGGPYEQYF. The DNA for the CDR3 is TGCAGTGCCGCCCAGGGGGGGCCCTACGAGCAGTACTTC.

The CDR3 is CASSLQTGTLEAFF. CDR3 nucleotides: TGCGCCAGCAGCTTGCAGACAGGGACACTGGAAGCTTTCTTT. This chain joins TRBV5-1 and TRBJ1-1, with TRBD1 matching over 7 bases. Per germline, CDR1 SGHRS and CDR2 YFSETQ. This CDR3 is 14 amino acids long. The V and J ends lost 1 base and 8 bases, in that order; junction bases with no gene match: 8. Based on the CDR3 plus reference TRBV5-1 and TRBJ1-1, the full variable domain is KAGVTQTPRYLIKTRGQQVTLSCSPISGHRSVSWYQQTPGQGLQFLFEYFSETQRNKGNFPGRFSGRQFSNSRSEMNVSTLELGDSALYLCASSLQTGTLEAFFGQGTRLTVV.

The chain carries TRBV24-1 and TRBJ2-3; TRBD1 matches 7 bases. Trimming cost V 10 bases and J 2 bases; bases outside gene matches: 14. The CDR3 length is 16 residues. Per the germline V gene, CDR1 is KGHDR and CDR2 is SFDVKD. Here the CDR3 reads CATGPRGLKNTDTQYF. The CDR3 region has the DNA TGTGCCACAGGACCAAGGGGGCTAAAGAACACAGATACGCAGTATTTT.

This clonotype was seen a few times. The chain combines TRBV7-2 with TRBJ2-6, with D unresolved. This CDR3 is built from 18 residues. Trimming cost V 0 bases and J 0 bases, with 12 bases left between them. CDR1 and CDR2 from the germline V gene are SGHTA and FQGNSA. This CDR3 reads CASSLATLTTSGANVLTF. CDR3 nucleotide sequence: TGTGCCAGCAGCTTAGCTACACTCACGACCTCTGGGGCCAACGTCCTGACTTTC.

This clonotype was found a few times. The J gene is TRBJ2-1, the V gene TRBV4-3, with TRBD2 matching over 8 bases. With 5 bases clipped from V and 4 bases from J, the junction kept 7 bases outside the gene matches. Germline V gene data show CDR1 as LGHNA and CDR2 as YSLEER. This CDR3 has 15 amino acids. CDR3 nucleotides: TGCGCCAGCAGCGACACTAGCGGACGTTACAATGAGCAGTTCTTC. It yields the protein CASSDTSGRYNEQFF.

This chain uses TRBV10-3 with TRBJ2-1; D is undetermined. V was clipped by 6 bases and J by 0 bases, with 12 bases between them. The length of the CDR3 is 15 residues. Per the germline V gene, CDR1 is ENHRY and CDR2 is SYGVKD. As DNA, the CDR3 is TGTGCCATCAGGGAAGGCAGGAGCTCCTACAATGAGCAGTTCTTC. It encodes CAIREGRSSYNEQFF.

On this clonotype: Since a much larger clone is just one base distant, this may be a read error. The chain is built from TRBV19 and TRBJ2-2, with D hard to call. The V gene's germline CDR1 is LNHDA and CDR2 SQIVND (reference sequence). This CDR3 comprises 13 residues. Trimming stripped 2 bases from V and 3 bases from J, with 4 bases between. The CDR3 DNA reads as TGTGCCAGTAGTATACAGTACACCGGGGAGCTGTTTTTT. Its translation is CASSIQYTGELFF.

This clonotype has just a few counts. The chain couples TRBV5-1 to TRBJ2-5; perhaps TRBD1 as D (6 bases). Germline-derived CDR1 and CDR2 are SGHRS and YFSETQ. V lost 0 bases and J lost 4, with 16 bases in between. This CDR3 has 16 residues. Here the CDR3 DNA reads TGCGCCAGCAGCTTGGCAGCGAGCCGCAGGGGAGAGACCCAGTACTTC. Translated: CASSLAASRRGETQYF.

This clonotype was found a few times. DNA for the CDR3: TGTGCCAGCAGACGGACAGGGTTTGGCTACACCTTC. As protein: CASRRTGFGYTF. The chain has TRBV25-1 and TRBJ1-2; TRBD1 aligns across 8 bases. The CDR3 has 12 residues. Looked up from germline, CDR1 is MGHDK and CDR2 is SYGVNS. Trimming took 6 bases from V and 7 from J; bases not matched to a gene: 4.

This clonotype was seen a few times. The gene calls are TRBV12-3 or TRBV12-4 and TRBJ2-5; 7 bases line up with TRBD2. CDR3 length equals 16 residues. V dropped 5 bases and J dropped 2; count of bases not matched to a gene: 11. CDR3 coding DNA: TGTGCCAGCAGTGAACCTCGCGGGAGATCTCAAGAGACCCAGTACTTC. This gives the protein CASSEPRGRSQETQYF.

This clonotype was counted a few times. CDR3 sequence: CSARDVDRVVVGYTF. Written as DNA, the CDR3 is TGCAGTGCTAGAGATGTGGACAGGGTTGTAGTGGGCTACACCTTC. V and J are TRBV20-1 and TRBJ1-2; the match to TRBD1 covers 8 bases. Germline trimming cut 0 bases from V and 8 bases from J; bases unmatched to any gene: 11. The CDR3 sequence is 15 residues long. Germline assignment: CDR1 DFQATT and CDR2 SNEGSKA (reference sequence).

CDR3 in DNA: TGCAGCGCGAGCCGGGTGCGCAATGAGCAGTTCTTC. As protein: CSASRVRNEQFF. The gene calls are TRBV29-1 and TRBJ2-1; no reliable D call. Trimming shortened V by 7 bases and J by 6 bases, and 13 bases separated the two germline ends. Germline loops: CDR1 SQVTM, CDR2 ANQGSEA. There are 12 residues in the CDR3.

The V call is TRBV27, the J call TRBJ2-3; 9 bases are a match to TRBD1. The ends lost 6 bases at V and 1 base at J; junction bases unmatched: 11. The V gene's germline CDR1 is MNHEY and CDR2 SMNVEV (reference sequence). There are 17 residues in the CDR3. The CDR3 spells CASSLTGTGIGTDTQYF. The CDR3 DNA is TGTGCCAGCAGCCTCACCGGGACAGGGATCGGCACAGATACGCAGTATTTT.

J is TRBJ1-5 and V is TRBV27; D might be TRBD1 (5 bases). Germline V gene sequence: CDR1 MNHEY, CDR2 SMNVEV (reference sequence). The V gene lost 2 bases and the J gene lost 0 bases, with 11 bases spanning the gap. CDR3 length: 16 amino acids. CDR3 region: CASSLRGRFSNQPQHF. The CDR3 DNA reads as TGTGCCAGCAGTTTAAGGGGACGGTTTAGCAATCAGCCCCAGCATTTT.

This clonotype has only a few counts. This chain uses TRBV6-1 with TRBJ2-5; 7 bases line up with TRBD1. This CDR3 is built from 12 residues. V lost 8 bases to trimming and J lost 2 bases; unmatched junction nucleotides: 2. Germline values: CDR1 MNHNS, CDR2 SASEGT. The CDR3 loop is CASGTVQETQYF. The CDR3 bases are TGTGCCAGCGGGACAGTTCAAGAGACCCAGTACTTC.

This clonotype was counted only a few times. The genes are TRBV7-2 and TRBJ2-1; 11 bases are shared with TRBD2. Germline CDR1 reads SGHTA; CDR2 reads FQGNSA. The ends lost 1 base at V and 4 bases at J; junction bases unmatched: 3. This CDR3 region has 16 residues. The CDR3 loop is CASSLVAGGTYNEQFF. CDR3 bases: TGTGCCAGCAGCTTAGTAGCGGGGGGGACTTACAATGAGCAGTTCTTC.

This clonotype was counted many times. V and J are TRBV29-1 and TRBJ2-3; 8 bases align to TRBD2. This CDR3 is built from 17 residues. After removal of 0 bases from V and 4 bases from J, the junction contained 12 bases not matched to a gene. Germline V gene lookup returns CDR1 SQVTM and CDR2 ANQGSEA. CDR3 nucleotides: TGCAGCGTTGAAGATCCCGATAGCGGGACTCGCGCAGATACGCAGTATTTT. This translates into CSVEDPDSGTRADTQYF.

The V call is TRBV6-2 or TRBV6-3, the J call TRBJ2-2; D gene ambiguous. The CDR3 is 14 amino acids. V lost 2 bases and J lost 4, with 8 bases in between. Germline CDR1 reads MNHEY; CDR2 reads SVGEGT. The CDR3 DNA sequence: TGTGCCAGCAGTTACGGTGGGTTCACCGGGGAGCTGTTTTTT. The encoded protein is CASSYGGFTGELFF.

CDR3 sequence reads: CASSRGSDIGANVLTF. In nucleotides, the CDR3 is TGCGCCAGCAGCCGAGGGTCCGATATTGGGGCCAACGTCCTGACTTTC. The gene calls are TRBV5-1 and TRBJ2-6; D possibly corresponds to TRBD2 (5 bases). The CDR3 sequence is 16 residues long. Germline-derived CDR1 and CDR2 are SGHRS and YFSETQ. Trimming took 4 bases from V and 3 from J, leaving 14 bases between them.

This clonotype was found once. V is TRBV11-1 and J is TRBJ2-3, with 9 bases fitting TRBD2. Germline V gene data show CDR1 as SGHAT and CDR2 as FQDESV (reference sequence). The CDR3 is made up of 20 amino acids. J gave up 0 bases and V 2 bases, and 15 bases lay outside the gene matches. The CDR3 loop reads CASSLYWGSGGAPSTDTQYF. The CDR3 bases are TGTGCCAGCAGCTTATACTGGGGTAGCGGGGGCGCGCCTAGCACAGATACGCAGTATTTT.

This clonotype was detected a few times. CDR3 sequence reads: CSVGYRGDDTQYF. The CDR3 DNA reads TGCAGCGTAGGATATCGGGGAGACGATACGCAGTATTTT. This sequence joins TRBV29-1 and TRBJ2-3; D possibly corresponds to TRBD2 (5 bases). There are 13 residues in the CDR3. V lost 6 bases and J lost 6, with 16 bases in between. The germline V gene has CDR1 SQVTM and CDR2 ANQGSEA.

This clonotype was counted ten times or more. V usage is TRBV7-2 and J usage is TRBJ1-5, with 8 positions matching TRBD1. CDR1 and CDR2 (germline): SGHTA, FQGNSA. The CDR3 is 14 residues long. V trimming: 3 bases; J trimming: 7 bases; junction bases outside the gene matches: 5. In nucleotides, the CDR3 is TGTGCCAGCAGCTTGACAGGGGTAGGACAGCCCCAGCATTTT. Protein: CASSLTGVGQPQHF.

Notes on this clonotype: A single base separates this from a much larger clone, so it may be a read error. The J gene is TRBJ2-1, the V gene TRBV12-3 or TRBV12-4, with TRBD2 matching 11 bases. The V and J ends lost 3 bases and 3 bases, in that order; junction bases with no gene match: 10. This CDR3 is 18 amino acids long. CDR3: CASSFSGTSGAFYNEQFF. The CDR3 coding sequence is TGTGCCAGCAGTTTTTCCGGGACTAGCGGAGCCTTCTACAATGAGCAGTTCTTC.

The chain has TRBV10-3 and TRBJ2-6, with TRBD2 matching over 7 bases. Germline V CDR1 and CDR2: ENHRY, SYGVKD. The V and J ends lost 2 bases and 2 bases, in that order; junction bases with no gene match: 9. The CDR3 is made up of 18 amino acids. CDR3 in amino acids: CAISEHPPSGAGANVLTF. The CDR3 DNA sequence: TGTGCCATCAGTGAGCACCCGCCCAGCGGGGCTGGGGCCAACGTCCTGACTTTC.

This clonotype was counted ten times or more. The chain links TRBV12-3 or TRBV12-4 to TRBJ2-3, with a tentative D call TRBD1 (5 bases). This CDR3 contains 13 residues. Deletions cut 4 bases from V and 4 bases from J, with 9 bases between. Written as DNA, the CDR3 is TGTGCCAGCAGTTCCTCGACAGCAGATACGCAGTATTTT. Its protein product is CASSSSTADTQYF.

This clonotype was counted a few times. The rearrangement uses TRBV11-2 and TRBJ2-7, with D tentatively TRBD2 (6 bases). The V gene lost 3 bases and the J gene lost 4 bases, with 10 bases spanning the gap. Germline V gene lookup returns CDR1 SGHAT and CDR2 FQNNGV. This CDR3 comprises 13 residues. In nucleotides, the CDR3 is TGTGCCAGCAGCTTCGGAGGGGAGTACGAGCAGTACTTC. This codes for CASSFGGEYEQYF.

The chain links TRBV27 to TRBJ2-5; perhaps TRBD2 as D (6 bases). Germline V lookup: CDR1 MNHEY, CDR2 SMNVEV (reference sequence). Trimming cost V 3 bases and J 5 bases, with 13 bases left between them. The CDR3 loop spans 14 amino acids. This CDR3 reads CASSFARDWETQYF. DNA for the CDR3: TGTGCCAGCAGTTTTGCCAGGGACTGGGAGACCCAGTACTTC.

This clonotype was detected a few times. The chain employs TRBV7-2 and TRBJ1-2; D uncertain. Germline V CDR1 and CDR2: SGHTA, FQGNSA. The CDR3 length is 16 residues. The V end lost 1 base, the J end lost 7 bases, and 19 bases lay between the germline ends. Here the CDR3 reads CASSLEPGLILGGYTF. CDR3 in DNA: TGTGCCAGCAGCTTAGAGCCGGGCCTCATCTTAGGTGGCTACACCTTC. The complete variable domain, with remaining parts taken from reference TRBV7-2 and TRBJ1-2, reads GAGVSQSPSNKVTEKGKDVELRCDPISGHTALYWYRQSLGQGLEFLIYFQGNSAPDKSGLPSDRFSAERTGGSVSTLTIQRTQQEDSAVYLCASSLEPGLILGGYTFGSGTRLTVV.